Each of the 32 T cell receptor beta chains below was sequenced from the same sample in a study of T-cell reconstitution after alpha-beta-depleted transplantation in children. Unique molecular identifiers were used to barcode this TCRbeta library. A single record per CDR3 protein comes from TCRdb applying MiXCR to the PCR reads. This table holds around 100,000 distinct CDR3 sequences, 10% found once. The sequences come from PBMCs, collected before TCRalphabeta/CD19-depleted stem cell transplant. Receptors were obtained from a boy between 2 and 10 years old with acute lymphoblastic leukemia, due to receive a stem cell transplant.

This clonotype has at least ten counts. The chain employs TRBV20-1 and TRBJ2-5; no definite D call. The V gene lost 0 bases and the J gene lost 0 bases, with 8 bases spanning the gap. Germline CDR1 is DFQATT and CDR2 is SNEGSKA (reference sequence). The CDR3 spans 14 residues. CDR3 nucleotides: TGCAGTGCTAGAGATGCGCGACACCAAGAGACCCAGTACTTC. Translation gives CSARDARHQETQYF.

This clonotype showed up many times. The chain joins TRBV5-6 to TRBJ2-1; 10 nucleotides line up with TRBD2. The CDR3 is 16 amino acids. Trimming removed 1 base from V and 5 bases from J; junction bases left unmatched: 6. Germline V gene lookup returns CDR1 SGHDT and CDR2 YYEEEE. CDR3 DNA sequence: TGTGCCAGCAGCTTGCCCGGACTAGCGGTCGACAATGAGCAGTTCTTC. Protein product: CASSLPGLAVDNEQFF.

This chain joins TRBV20-1 and TRBJ1-4; D may be TRBD1 (6 bases). CDR1 is DFQATT and CDR2 is SNEGSKA in the germline V gene (reference sequence). Deletions cut 6 bases from V and 8 bases from J, with 19 bases between. This CDR3 region has 14 residues. DNA for the CDR3: TGCAGTGCCAGAATATGGGGGGCAGGGGAAAAACTGTTTTTT. As protein: CSARIWGAGEKLFF.

This clonotype was counted at least ten times. V usage is TRBV20-1 and J usage is TRBJ2-3, with D unclear. With 1 base removed from V and 4 bases from J, the gap between germline ends came to 6 bases. Germline values: CDR1 DFQATT, CDR2 SNEGSKA (reference sequence). The CDR3 is 12 amino acids. In DNA form, the CDR3 reads TGCAGTGCTAGAGGTTCGGCAGATACGCAGTATTTT. It yields the protein CSARGSADTQYF.

This rearrangement joins TRBV5-1 to TRBJ2-1; TRBD2 matches 9 bases. After removal of 5 bases from V and 0 bases from J, the junction contained 9 bases not matched to a gene. CDR3 length: 17 amino acids. Germline V gene lookup returns CDR1 SGHRS and CDR2 YFSETQ. CDR3 sequence: CASSKGLARTSYNEQFF. In DNA form, the CDR3 reads TGCGCCAGCAGTAAAGGACTAGCGAGAACCTCCTACAATGAGCAGTTCTTC.

This clonotype was seen just once. This could be a read error, since a much larger clone is one nucleotide away. The missing conserved phenylalanine or tryptophan at the end of this CDR3 makes a read error likely. The chain recombines TRBV20-1 with TRBJ2-1; D call uncertain. Germline V gives CDR1 DFQATT, CDR2 SNEGSKA (reference sequence). This CDR3 spans 15 amino acids. Trimming pared 1 base from V and 0 bases from J, leaving 10 bases between. This CDR3 is CSARALGNSYNEQFY. The CDR3 nucleotides are TGCAGTGCTAGAGCACTCGGAAACTCCTACAATGAGCAGTTCTAC.

This clonotype counts as medium-sized. The V gene is TRBV9, the J gene TRBJ1-4; possible D gene TRBD1, 6 bases. The germline CDR1 and CDR2 sequences are SGDLS and YYNGEE. This CDR3 is 15 amino acids long. V shed 3 bases and J shed 8 bases, with 17 bases lying between them. CDR3 DNA sequence: TGTGCCAGCAGCGGGCCCTCGGGGGCGAGCGAAAAACTGTTTTTT. Translated: CASSGPSGASEKLFF.

V and J are TRBV2 and TRBJ1-5, with D perhaps TRBD1 (5 bases). The CDR3 is made up of 15 amino acids. The ends were cut back, 8 bases at V and 6 bases at J, with 20 bases in the middle. CDR1 and CDR2 (germline): SNHLY, FYNNEI. CDR3 sequence: CASAGSGMVRQPQHF. The CDR3 DNA follows: TGTGCCAGCGCCGGGTCAGGGATGGTTCGTCAGCCCCAGCATTTT.

This rearrangement joins TRBV20-1 to TRBJ2-2; 14 nucleotides align to TRBD2. The CDR3 has 18 residues. With V trimmed by 6 bases and J by 8 bases, 17 bases remained unmatched. CDR1 and CDR2 from the germline V gene are DFQATT and SNEGSKA (reference sequence). CDR3 sequence reads: CSADLSTGTSGRSGELFF. The CDR3 DNA is TGCAGTGCCGACTTGTCCACCGGGACTAGCGGGAGATCTGGGGAGCTGTTTTTT.

This clonotype was observed at least ten times. This sequence joins TRBV10-1 and TRBJ2-3; D call uncertain. The CDR3 length is 15 residues. V gave up 0 bases and J gave up 4 bases, with 11 bases separating them. CDR1 WNHNN and CDR2 SYGVQD come from the germline V gene (reference sequence). DNA for the CDR3: TGCGCCAGCAGTGAGTCAGGTCTTTCCGCAGATACGCAGTATTTT. Translation gives CASSESGLSADTQYF.

The J gene is TRBJ2-7, the V gene TRBV7-6; maybe TRBD2 (6 bases). The V end lost 3 bases, the J end lost 1 base, and 13 bases lay between the germline ends. CDR3 length equals 15 residues. Germline CDR1 SGHVS, CDR2 FNYEAQ. CDR3 protein: CASSLTGLISYEQYF. The CDR3 region has the DNA TGTGCCAGCAGCTTGACGGGACTCATTTCCTACGAGCAGTACTTC.

The chain recombines TRBV25-1 with TRBJ2-7; 11 bases agree with TRBD2. Per germline, CDR1 MGHDK and CDR2 SYGVNS. J lost 2 bases, V lost 10 bases, and 13 bases had no gene match. The CDR3 is 16 residues long. The CDR3 DNA reads as TGTGCCACCTTAGGGACTAGCGGTTCCATCCCCTACGAGCAGTACTTC. As protein: CATLGTSGSIPYEQYF.

This clonotype came up a few times. This chain connects TRBV2 to TRBJ1-1, with D possibly matching TRBD1 (6 bases). Trimming took off 4 bases at V and 4 bases at J, with 13 bases between the two ends. Per the germline V gene, CDR1 is SNHLY and CDR2 is FYNNEI. This CDR3 spans 14 amino acids. The CDR3 DNA reads TGTGCCAGCAGTGGGACAGCATGGTTCACTGAAGCTTTCTTT. This codes for CASSGTAWFTEAFF.

This clonotype was found a few times. The chain uses TRBV20-1 and TRBJ1-5; no firm D call. This CDR3 is 15 amino acids long. Germline V CDR1 and CDR2: DFQATT, SNEGSKA (reference sequence). V was shortened by 3 bases and J by 0 bases, with 12 bases between the two germline ends. CDR3 coding DNA: TGCAGTGCTAGTCCGGGCAGGTTTAGCAATCAGCCCCAGCATTTT. This translates into CSASPGRFSNQPQHF.

J is TRBJ2-7 and V is TRBV10-2, with D maybe TRBD1 (6 bases). Germline V CDR1 and CDR2: WSHSY, SAAADI. V lost 3 bases to trimming and J lost 5 bases, with 14 bases between them. CDR3 size: 14 residues. The chain's CDR3 is CASSDPGVGDEQYF. The CDR3 DNA reads as TGCGCCAGCAGTGACCCAGGGGTAGGAGACGAGCAGTACTTC.

The genes are TRBV19 and TRBJ1-5; D unclear. CDR1 is LNHDA and CDR2 is SQIVND in the germline V gene (reference sequence). CDR3 size: 15 residues. V lost 4 bases and J lost 4, with 14 bases in between. The CDR3 protein is CASSTDRIRNQPQHF. CDR3 DNA: TGTGCCAGTAGTACCGACCGGATACGGAATCAGCCCCAGCATTTT.

This clonotype was counted ten times or more. The rearrangement joins TRBV6-5 to TRBJ2-7, with 9 bases aligning to TRBD1. Trimming cost V 2 bases and J 4 bases; bases outside gene matches: 6. The CDR3 is 15 residues long. The germline V gene encodes CDR1 MNHEY and CDR2 SVGAGI. Here the CDR3 DNA reads TGTGCCAGCAGTTACGCGGACAGGGGCTCGTACGAGCAGTACTTC. It codes for CASSYADRGSYEQYF.

This clonotype was observed a few times. The rearrangement links TRBV11-2 to TRBJ2-6; 7 bases line up with TRBD2. Germline trimming cut 6 bases from V and 4 bases from J; bases unmatched to any gene: 3. This CDR3 is 14 amino acids long. Germline V gives CDR1 SGHAT, CDR2 FQNNGV. CDR3 nucleotide sequence: TGTGCCAGCAGGCGGGGGTCCGGGGCCAACGTCCTGACTTTC. Translated, it gives CASRRGSGANVLTF. Using reference TRBV11-2 and TRBJ2-6 for the parts outside the CDR3, the full variable domain is EAGVAQSPRYKIIEKRQSVAFWCNPISGHATLYWYQQILGQGPKLLIQFQNNGVVDDSQLPKDRFSAERLKGVDSTLKIQPAKLEDSAVYLCASRRGSGANVLTFGAGSRLTVL.

This clonotype came up many times. V usage is TRBV11-1 and J usage is TRBJ2-1; D ambiguous. Per the germline V gene, CDR1 is SGHAT and CDR2 is FQDESV (reference sequence). Trimming took off 1 base at V and 3 bases at J, with 10 bases between the two ends. The CDR3 is made up of 15 amino acids. DNA for the CDR3: TGTGCCAGCAGCTTAGAAGGAAGCCTCTACAATGAGCAGTTCTTC. The encoded protein is CASSLEGSLYNEQFF.

This clonotype appeared once. The chain links TRBV29-1 to TRBJ2-2; D is unresolved. CDR3 length: 13 residues. Germline V gene sequence: CDR1 SQVTM, CDR2 ANQGSEA. The V gene lost 5 bases and the J gene lost 0 bases, with 7 bases spanning the gap. This CDR3 reads CSVRRTNTGELFF. The DNA for the CDR3 is TGCAGCGTTCGGCGGACGAACACCGGGGAGCTGTTTTTT.

This clonotype was seen a handful of times. This chain uses TRBV5-1 with TRBJ1-5; D perhaps matches TRBD1 (5 bases). The V end lost 4 bases, the J end lost 7 bases, and 18 bases lay between the germline ends. The CDR3 has 15 residues. Germline CDR1 SGHRS, CDR2 YFSETQ. CDR3 loop: CASSPDSPRTQPQHF. The DNA of the CDR3 is TGCGCCAGCAGCCCAGACAGCCCAAGGACCCAGCCCCAGCATTTT.

This clonotype was counted many times. J is TRBJ2-1 and V is TRBV28; 10 bases line up with TRBD2. Germline-derived CDR1 and CDR2 are MDHEN and SYDVKM. This CDR3 spans 20 amino acids. The junction had 20 bases not matched to a gene; V was cut back by 3 bases and J by 6 bases. The CDR3 DNA sequence: TGTGCCAGCAGTTTGAAGAGACCCCAGCTTCTAGCGGGAGATAGCAATGAGCAGTTCTTC. Translated, it gives CASSLKRPQLLAGDSNEQFF. Looking up the rest from reference TRBV28 and TRBJ2-1 gives the full variable domain: DVKVTQSSRYLVKRTGEKVFLECVQDMDHENMFWYRQDPGLGLRLIYFSYDVKMKEKGDIPEGYSVSREKKERFSLILESASTNQTSMYLCASSLKRPQLLAGDSNEQFFGPGTRLTVL.

This rearrangement joins TRBV20-1 to TRBJ2-1; D is perhaps TRBD2 (5 bases). V was trimmed by 8 bases and J by 6 bases, leaving 23 bases between them. The germline V gene encodes CDR1 DFQATT and CDR2 SNEGSKA (reference sequence). The CDR3 totals 15 residues. The CDR3 protein is CSTTSGSVRVNEQFF. CDR3 DNA sequence: TGCAGTACAACGAGCGGCAGCGTACGGGTCAATGAGCAGTTCTTC.

The V call is TRBV4-2, the J call TRBJ2-5; D might be TRBD1 or TRBD2, each matching 6 bases. Germline-derived CDR1 and CDR2 are LGHNA and YNFKEQ. The length of the CDR3 is 16 residues. Trimming cost V 5 bases and J 1 base, with 17 bases left between them. CDR3 sequence reads: CASSLGGGLIQETQYF. The CDR3 DNA is TGTGCCAGCAGCTTAGGGGGAGGCCTAATCCAAGAGACCCAGTACTTC.

This clonotype was seen many times. This rearrangement joins TRBV27 to TRBJ2-1; 7 nucleotides line up with TRBD1. The CDR3 has 14 residues. With 5 bases clipped from V and 9 bases from J, the junction kept 10 bases outside the gene matches. CDR1 and CDR2 from the germline V gene are MNHEY and SMNVEV (reference sequence). Written as DNA, the CDR3 is TGTGCCAGCAGTCGCGGCACAGGGGCCGGTGAGCAGTTCTTC. Translation gives CASSRGTGAGEQFF.

This clonotype was counted ten times or more. V is TRBV12-3 or TRBV12-4 and J is TRBJ1-2; D not certain. V lost 2 bases and J 2 bases, leaving 6 bases between the germline ends. This CDR3 region has 13 residues. CDR3 DNA sequence: TGTGCCAGCAGTTTAATGGGGAACTATGGCTACACCTTC. This codes for CASSLMGNYGYTF.

A few counts support this clonotype. In DNA, the CDR3 is TGTGCCAGCAGCTTAGCCCTGGGACAGGGTGGTCCCCAGGACACCGGGGAGCTGTTTTTT. Amino acid sequence: CASSLALGQGGPQDTGELFF. The rearrangement links TRBV7-2 to TRBJ2-2; 9 bases match TRBD1. CDR1 SGHTA and CDR2 FQGNSA come from the germline V gene. Losses at the gene ends were 0 bases for V and 3 bases for J; bases not matched to a gene: 14. The CDR3 consists of 20 residues.

V and J are TRBV5-6 and TRBJ2-5; D is ambiguous. V lost 6 bases and J lost 7, with 7 bases in between. The germline V gene has CDR1 SGHDT and CDR2 YYEEEE. This CDR3 region has 10 residues. CDR3: CASNTWTQYF. The CDR3 DNA sequence: TGTGCCAGCAACACGTGGACCCAGTACTTC.

The rearrangement joins TRBV27 to TRBJ2-7, with D unresolved. This CDR3 contains 13 residues. Trimming took 5 bases from V and 4 from J, leaving 12 bases between them. Germline values: CDR1 MNHEY, CDR2 SMNVEV (reference sequence). The CDR3 loop is CASSPRLLYEQYF. The CDR3, as DNA: TGTGCCAGCAGTCCCCGTCTACTTTACGAGCAGTACTTC.

V is TRBV12-3 or TRBV12-4 and J is TRBJ2-5; 10 bases map to TRBD2. The CDR3 runs to 17 residues. The ends lost 1 base at V and 4 bases at J; junction bases unmatched: 9. The CDR3 region is CASSLGTAGGPRETQYF. CDR3 nucleotide sequence: TGTGCCAGCAGTTTAGGAACAGCGGGAGGGCCGAGAGAGACCCAGTACTTC.

In the case of this clonotype: A clone one base away is much larger, so this may be a read error. The rearrangement uses TRBV5-1 and TRBJ2-1; possibly TRBD2 for D (7 bases). Germline V lookup: CDR1 SGHRS, CDR2 YFSETQ. The CDR3 has 13 amino acids. CDR3 DNA: TGCGTCAGCAATCGGGGGGCGATCAATGAGCAGTTCTTC. This encodes CVSNRGAINEQFF.

This clonotype appeared a single time. J is TRBJ2-7 and V is TRBV3-1, with 7 bases that match TRBD1. This CDR3 is built from 14 residues. The J segment lost 0 bases and the V segment lost 6 bases, leaving 5 bases of the junction unmatched. The germline CDR1 and CDR2 sequences are LGHDT and YNNKEL (reference sequence). CDR3 sequence reads: CASSRDRYSYEQYF. The CDR3 nucleotides are TGTGCCAGCAGTAGGGACAGATACTCCTACGAGCAGTACTTC.